The 31 T cell receptor beta chains below come from one sample, sequenced in a study of blood T cells in healthy people across ages. Then a second PCR, running roughly 6 to 12 cycles, was carried out with a sample-barcoded 5' primer and a J-beta primer mix. TCRdb re-called the 5' RACE reads through MiXCR, storing one row per CDR3 protein. The profile shows about 1.8 million distinct CDR3 sequences, roughly 49% of them singletons. The sequencing input was blood. The receptors derive from a woman aged 40 to 50 in good health.

The count of this clonotype is one. V usage is TRBV11-2 and J usage is TRBJ2-7; D might be TRBD1 (6 bases). Matching the DNA end better, TRBJ2-5 makes the J call doubtful. From germline, CDR1 is SGHAT and CDR2 FQNNGV. The CDR3 totals 13 residues. Here the CDR3 DNA reads TGTGCCAGCGCACAGGGAAACGGGGAGACCCAGTACTTC. It encodes CASAQGNGETQYF.

This clonotype came up a few times. This chain joins TRBV25-1 and TRBJ2-3; D remains unclear. CDR3 length: 13 amino acids. The germline V gene encodes CDR1 MGHDK and CDR2 SYGVNS. The germline V and J ends were trimmed by 5 bases and 3 bases, with 9 bases remaining between them. The DNA of the CDR3 is TGTGCCAGCAGTCGGCAGGTGACAGATACGCAGTATTTT. Protein sequence: CASSRQVTDTQYF. Full variable domain (rest looked up from reference TRBV25-1 and TRBJ2-3): EADIYQTPRYLVIGTGKKITLECSQTMGHDKMYWYQQDPGMELHLIHYSYGVNSTEKGDLSSESTVSRIRTEHFPLTLESARPSHTSQYLCASSRQVTDTQYFGPGTRLTVL.

CDR3 coding DNA: TGTGCCAGCAGTTTACCGGGGGCTCTTGGCGAGCAGTACTTC. This codes for CASSLPGALGEQYF. The chain links TRBV27 to TRBJ2-7, with D perhaps given as TRBD1 or TRBD2 (6 bases each). CDR1 MNHEY and CDR2 SMNVEV come from the germline V gene (reference sequence). V was cut by 2 bases and J by 6 bases, with 14 bases left in between. There are 14 residues in the CDR3.

This chain connects TRBV6-5 to TRBJ2-6; no definite D call. The CDR3 loop spans 16 amino acids. CDR1 and CDR2 (germline): MNHEY, SVGAGI. V dropped 1 base and J dropped 4 bases, with 11 bases sitting between them. Here the CDR3 reads CASSYLGRLGANVLTF. The CDR3 bases are TGTGCCAGCAGTTACTTAGGGCGCCTAGGGGCCAACGTCCTGACTTTC.

The chain is built from TRBV9 and TRBJ2-1; 10 bases fit TRBD2. There are 17 residues in the CDR3. CDR1 and CDR2 (germline): SGDLS, YYNGEE. The trim removed 0 bases at V and 2 bases at J, leaving 5 bases unmatched. The CDR3 sequence: CASSVDPSGGAYNEQFF. The CDR3 coding sequence is TGTGCCAGCAGCGTAGATCCGAGCGGGGGGGCCTACAATGAGCAGTTCTTC.

This clonotype was counted between two and nine times. This chain connects TRBV5-1 to TRBJ2-1, with D unresolved. CDR1 is SGHRS and CDR2 is YFSETQ in the germline V gene. The V and J ends lost 2 bases and 9 bases respectively, with 6 bases between them. The CDR3 is 11 residues long. The CDR3 reads CASSFKSEQFF. In nucleotides, the CDR3 is TGCGCCAGCAGCTTTAAGAGTGAGCAGTTCTTC.

This clonotype was seen repeatedly, ten times or more. This rearrangement joins TRBV29-1 to TRBJ2-5; tentative D call: TRBD1 (6 bases). The J call may be faulty, since TRBJ2-7 better matches the DNA end. CDR1 and CDR2 from the germline V gene are SQVTM and ANQGSEA. The CDR3 spans 12 residues. The CDR3 DNA follows: TGCAGCGTGTCGAAACAGGGTGTCGAGCAGTACTTC. Amino acids: CSVSKQGVEQYF.

This clonotype has only a few counts. The chain links TRBV29-1 to TRBJ2-7; tentatively, D is TRBD1 (5 bases). The CDR3 loop spans 13 amino acids. V was cut by 0 bases and J by 0 bases, with 6 bases left in between. The V gene's germline CDR1 is SQVTM and CDR2 ANQGSEA. CDR3 nucleotides: TGCAGCGTTGAAGAGCAGGGCTCCTACGAGCAGTACTTC. It encodes CSVEEQGSYEQYF.

This chain joins TRBV6-6 and TRBJ2-7; no reliable D call. CDR3 size: 14 residues. The V gene lost 2 bases and the J gene lost 0 bases, with 8 bases spanning the gap. Germline V gene data show CDR1 as MNHNY and CDR2 as SVGAGI (reference sequence). The CDR3 spells CASSYARLSYEQYF. CDR3 DNA: TGTGCCAGCAGTTACGCCAGACTCTCCTACGAGCAGTACTTC.

The chain combines TRBV6-5 with TRBJ2-7; a possible D gene is TRBD1 (6 bases). The germline V gene encodes CDR1 MNHEY and CDR2 SVGAGI. This CDR3 contains 15 residues. The V end was cut by 6 bases, the J end by 0 bases, with 15 bases between. CDR3 sequence: CASRKRQASSYEQYF. CDR3 DNA sequence: TGTGCCAGCAGGAAACGACAGGCATCCTCCTACGAGCAGTACTTC.

This clonotype was seen more than once but under ten times. The DNA of the CDR3 is TGTGCCAGCAGCCTAACTAACGGAGGCTACGAGCAGTACTTC. It yields the protein CASSLTNGGYEQYF. The V call is TRBV7-2, the J call TRBJ2-7; a possible D gene is TRBD2 (5 bases). The CDR3 length is 14 residues. The germline gives CDR1 SGHTA, CDR2 FQGNSA. V was trimmed by 5 bases and J by 3 bases, leaving 14 bases between them.

As for this clonotype: Its ends do not fully match the called genes, so a read error is possible. This sequence joins TRBV27 and TRBJ1-2; 10 bases fit TRBD1. The CDR3 sequence is 14 residues long. CDR1 and CDR2 from the germline V gene are MNHEY and SMNVEV (reference sequence). The CDR3 spells CASSTPRTGGGCTF. CDR3 in DNA: TGTGCCAGCAGTACCCCTCGGACAGGGGGTGGCTGCACCTTC.

The chain couples TRBV27 to TRBJ2-5; TRBD2 agrees at 7 bases. CDR3 size: 15 residues. J gave up 0 bases and V 8 bases, and 9 bases lay outside the gene matches. Germline CDR1 and CDR2: MNHEY and SMNVEV (reference sequence). The CDR3 DNA sequence: TGTGCCAGCTCGTTTAGCGGGCTAGACCAAGAGACCCAGTACTTC. It encodes CASSFSGLDQETQYF.

This chain uses TRBV4-2 with TRBJ2-3; D gene ambiguous. V dropped 0 bases and J dropped 3 bases, with 16 bases sitting between them. CDR1 is LGHNA and CDR2 is YNFKEQ in the germline V gene. The CDR3 is made up of 17 amino acids. The CDR3: CASSQDFGRSRTDTQYF. The CDR3 DNA sequence: TGTGCCAGCAGCCAAGATTTCGGCAGGTCTAGGACAGATACGCAGTATTTT.

The chain has TRBV11-2 and TRBJ2-5; 9 nucleotides align to TRBD2. This CDR3 has 16 amino acids. Trimming took 1 base from V and 3 from J; bases not matched to a gene: 6. Germline-derived CDR1 and CDR2 are SGHAT and FQNNGV. The CDR3 loop is CASSLVGGGVKETQYF. CDR3 in DNA: TGTGCCAGCAGCTTAGTTGGCGGGGGGGTTAAAGAGACCCAGTACTTC.

This clonotype has more than one count but fewer than ten. The chain employs TRBV4-3 and TRBJ2-7; D is perhaps TRBD1 or TRBD2 (7 bases each). Germline assignment: CDR1 LGHNA and CDR2 YSLEER. Trimming stripped 1 base from V and 0 bases from J, with 16 bases between. The CDR3 contains 17 residues. This CDR3 reads CASSQVGGGQSSYEQYF. In DNA form, the CDR3 reads TGCGCCAGCAGCCAAGTAGGGGGGGGACAGAGCTCCTACGAGCAGTACTTC.

In its sample, this clonotype was seen a few times. The V and J genes are TRBV27 and TRBJ2-4; D is perhaps TRBD2 (5 bases). Trimming left V 2 bases short and J 0 bases short, with 14 bases between. This CDR3 spans 17 amino acids. Looked up from germline, CDR1 is MNHEY and CDR2 is SMNVEV (reference sequence). The CDR3 loop reads CASSLLREGLAKNIQYF. Here the CDR3 DNA reads TGTGCCAGCAGTTTACTAAGAGAAGGACTAGCCAAAAACATTCAGTACTTC.

V usage is TRBV27 and J usage is TRBJ2-1; D is ambiguous. The V and J ends lost 5 bases and 2 bases respectively, with 7 bases between them. Germline V gene sequence: CDR1 MNHEY, CDR2 SMNVEV (reference sequence). The CDR3 is 13 amino acids. CDR3 loop: CASSVFPYNEQFF. The CDR3 nucleotides read TGTGCCAGCAGTGTATTTCCCTACAATGAGCAGTTCTTC.

V usage is TRBV4-2 and J usage is TRBJ2-3; 10 positions agree with TRBD2. The V gene end was trimmed by 1 base and the J gene end by 5 bases; junction bases not matched to a gene: 6. This CDR3 is built from 16 residues. Germline V gene data show CDR1 as LGHNA and CDR2 as YNFKEQ. CDR3 sequence (DNA): TGTGCCAGCAGCCAAGGGAGCGGGGGGGCAGTAGATACGCAGTATTTT. Translated: CASSQGSGGAVDTQYF.

The V call is TRBV6-1, the J call TRBJ1-3, with D unclear. The CDR3 sequence is 17 residues long. Germline V CDR1 and CDR2: MNHNS, SASEGT. V lost 5 bases, J lost 0 bases, and 17 bases lay in between. CDR3 in amino acids: CASSPYRPGPSGNTIYF. The CDR3 DNA is TGTGCCAGCAGTCCCTACCGGCCGGGTCCCTCTGGAAACACCATATATTTT.

This rearrangement joins TRBV10-3 to TRBJ2-3, with 8 bases aligning to TRBD1. This CDR3 contains 17 residues. Germline trimming cut 10 bases from V and 5 bases from J; bases unmatched to any gene: 20. From germline, CDR1 is ENHRY and CDR2 SYGVKD. The CDR3 coding sequence is TGTGCCACCAGCAGGGATTTATCGACAGGGGCGGAAGATACGCAGTATTTT. This translates into CATSRDLSTGAEDTQYF.

The chain joins TRBV4-3 to TRBJ2-2; 9 bases fit TRBD1. Trimming at V came to 4 bases and at J to 1 base, leaving 7 bases not matched to a gene. The CDR3 totals 17 residues. Germline V gene data show CDR1 as LGHNA and CDR2 as YSLEER. Here the CDR3 DNA reads TGCGCCAGCAGCCTCTCTCCGGGACAGGGGAACACCGGGGAGCTGTTTTTT. Amino acids: CASSLSPGQGNTGELFF.

This clonotype occurred a few times. Here the CDR3 reads CASSQVGEQGTSYEQYF. CDR3 coding DNA: TGCGCCAGCAGCCAAGTCGGTGAGCAGGGTACATCCTACGAGCAGTACTTC. The chain joins TRBV4-1 to TRBJ2-7; D is possibly TRBD1 (5 bases). The CDR3 runs to 17 residues. V was trimmed by 1 base and J by 1 base, leaving 17 bases between them. Germline V lookup: CDR1 MGHRA, CDR2 YSYEKL.

This chain connects TRBV28 to TRBJ2-3; maybe TRBD2 (7 bases). Germline CDR1 reads MDHEN; CDR2 reads SYDVKM. The CDR3 loop spans 15 amino acids. V was cut by 11 bases and J by 7 bases, with 25 bases left in between. The CDR3 sequence is CAASGRGGFAYTQYF. CDR3 coding DNA: TGTGCCGCCTCGGGTAGGGGGGGGTTCGCGTATACGCAGTATTTT.

With respect to this clonotype: A single base separates this from a much larger clone, so it may be a read error. The chain has TRBV7-2 and TRBJ2-4; a possible D gene is TRBD1 (6 bases). The DNA end is a closer match to TRBJ2-7, so the J assignment may be wrong. Germline CDR1 is SGHTA and CDR2 is FQGNSA. The CDR3 covers 15 residues. The CDR3 protein is CASSSRQDPIYEQYF. The CDR3 DNA reads TGTGCCAGCAGCTCGAGACAGGACCCCATCTACGAGCAGTACTTC.

This chain links TRBV9 with TRBJ1-6, with a possible D match to TRBD1 (6 bases). The CDR3 extends over 15 amino acids. Germline V gives CDR1 SGDLS, CDR2 YYNGEE. Trimming cost V 0 bases and J 6 bases, with 10 bases left between them. The CDR3 here is CASSVDRTANSPLHF. The CDR3 DNA follows: TGTGCCAGCAGCGTAGACCGGACAGCTAATTCACCCCTCCACTTT.

The chain has TRBV28 and TRBJ2-5; D is perhaps TRBD1 or TRBD2 (5 bases each). The CDR3 runs 13 residues. Between the trimmed V and J ends, which lost 6 bases and 9 bases, there was a span of 17 bases. Per germline, CDR1 MDHEN and CDR2 SYDVKM. The CDR3 here is CASSRGPTLAQYF. As DNA, the CDR3 is TGTGCCAGCAGCCGGGGACCGACGTTGGCCCAGTACTTC. Together with reference TRBV28 and TRBJ2-5, the CDR3 gives the full variable domain: DVKVTQSSRYLVKRTGEKVFLECVQDMDHENMFWYRQDPGLGLRLIYFSYDVKMKEKGDIPEGYSVSREKKERFSLILESASTNQTSMYLCASSRGPTLAQYFGPGTRLLVL.

The chain is built from TRBV15 and TRBJ1-6; D uncertain. The germline V gene has CDR1 LNHNV and CDR2 YYDKDF (reference sequence). CDR3 length: 15 residues. V was shortened by 1 base and J by 5 bases, with 9 bases between the two germline ends. As DNA, the CDR3 is TGTGCCACCAGCAGAGTTGGGCAGAATAATTCACCCCTCCACTTT. It yields the protein CATSRVGQNNSPLHF.

This clonotype was seen a few times. The chain has TRBV3-1 and TRBJ2-5; possible D gene TRBD2, 6 bases. In germline, CDR1 is LGHDT, CDR2 YNNKEL (reference sequence). V was shortened by 2 bases and J by 1 base, with 11 bases between the two germline ends. The CDR3 consists of 15 residues. The CDR3 nucleotides read TGTGCCAGCAGCCAAAGACCTAGCGCCCAAGAGACCCAGTACTTC. Amino acids: CASSQRPSAQETQYF.

This clonotype was detected only a few times. CDR3 DNA sequence: TGTGCCAGCAGCTTGGACAGGGGATATGACGAGCAGTACTTC. Its protein product is CASSLDRGYDEQYF. This sequence joins TRBV7-2 and TRBJ2-7; 9 bases fit TRBD1. The CDR3 is made up of 14 amino acids. Trimming took 3 bases from V and 5 from J; bases not matched to a gene: 5. Germline V CDR1 and CDR2: SGHTA, FQGNSA.

This rearrangement joins TRBV28 to TRBJ1-6; no clear D. CDR1 is MDHEN and CDR2 is SYDVKM in the germline V gene. V was trimmed by 11 bases and J by 1 base, leaving 6 bases between them. The CDR3 sequence is 12 residues long. CDR3 sequence: CAAGSYNSPLHF. CDR3 bases: TGTGCCGCGGGGTCCTATAATTCACCCCTCCACTTT.